The 9 T cell receptor beta chains given below trace back to one sample, sequenced in a study of regulatory T cells in long-lasting Graves disease. Time point indicated: persistent/refractory GD, antithyroid drugs over 5 years with positive TRAb. PBMC-extracted RNA yielded the TCR library. Arm-PCR with iRepertoire HTBI primers amplified the CDR3 regions for these TCR beta libraries. MiXCR, applied by TCRdb to the multiplex PCR reads, yields one record per CDR3 protein. Of 350,000 to 500,000 distinct CDR3 sequences listed, roughly a fifth are singletons. Specimen: peripheral blood mononuclear cells (PBMCs), collected when the disease was refractory, from a patient treated with antithyroid drugs. These receptors were obtained from a female donor with Graves disease.

The table lists this clonotype with many counts. CDR3 sequence (DNA): TGTGCCAGCAGGTATCCAGGAGCCGGGGAGCTGTTTTTT. It is translated as CASRYPGAGELFF. The V call is TRBV28, the J call TRBJ2-2, with D uncertain. Germline lookup yields CDR1 MDHEN and CDR2 SYDVKM. This CDR3 region has 13 residues. The V end was cut by 6 bases, the J end by 6 bases, with 11 bases between.

This clonotype was seen more than once but under ten times. The chain recombines TRBV12-3 or TRBV12-4 with TRBJ2-1; no definite D call. The ends were cut back, 7 bases at V and 7 bases at J, with 17 bases in the middle. The CDR3 extends over 14 amino acids. For the CDR3, the DNA is TGTGCCAGCACCCGTAGCAGTTTTCGGAATGAGCAGTTCTTC. It is translated as CASTRSSFRNEQFF.

In its sample, this clonotype was seen once. A much more abundant neighbour one base away suggests this may be a read error. CDR3 sequence reads: CASSFSTSGRVRSEQFF. The CDR3 DNA follows: TGTGCCAGCAGTTTTTCGACTAGCGGGAGGGTCCGCAGTGAGCAGTTCTTC. J is TRBJ2-1 and V is TRBV12-3 or TRBV12-4, with TRBD2 matching 14 bases. The CDR3 contains 17 residues. V lost 3 bases and J lost 9; bases outside the gene matches: 10.

This clonotype has a handful of counts. The chain has TRBV24-1 and TRBJ1-2, with D perhaps TRBD1 (6 bases). The CDR3 covers 15 residues. V lost 4 bases and J lost 5, with 16 bases in between. CDR1 KGHDR and CDR2 SFDVKD come from the germline V gene. CDR3 nucleotide sequence: TGTGCCACCAGTGACGTCCGGACAGACCTATATGGCTACACCTTC. Amino acids: CATSDVRTDLYGYTF.

The chain has TRBV3-1 and TRBJ2-2, with 8 bases identical to TRBD2. Germline values: CDR1 LGHDT, CDR2 YNNKEL (reference sequence). This CDR3 region has 14 residues. After removal of 4 bases from V and 7 bases from J, the junction contained 5 bases not matched to a gene. The CDR3 spells CASSLSGSVGELFF. The CDR3 nucleotides read TGTGCCAGCAGCCTAAGCGGGAGTGTCGGGGAGCTGTTTTTT.

The chain recombines TRBV14 with TRBJ2-5; TRBD1 matches 9 bases. The CDR3 length is 15 residues. Looked up from germline, CDR1 is SGHDN and CDR2 is FVKESK. V gave up 6 bases and J gave up 4 bases; unmatched junction bases: 9. This CDR3 is CASSEWTGVGETQYF. For the CDR3, the DNA is TGTGCCAGCAGTGAATGGACAGGGGTGGGAGAGACCCAGTACTTC.

This clonotype has at least ten counts. CDR3 in amino acids: CSATTGLGGYTF. The CDR3 DNA follows: TGCAGCGCTACTACAGGGTTGGGTGGCTACACCTTC. V and J are TRBV29-1 and TRBJ1-2; D may be TRBD1 (6 bases). This CDR3 comprises 12 residues. CDR1 is SQVTM and CDR2 is ANQGSEA in the germline V gene. Trimming removed 7 bases at V and 7 bases at J, with 16 bases between.

This clonotype was seen ten or more times. This chain connects TRBV28 to TRBJ2-7; D may be TRBD1 (6 bases). The CDR3 loop spans 17 amino acids. Germline V gives CDR1 MDHEN, CDR2 SYDVKM. With 2 bases removed from V and 3 bases from J, the gap between germline ends came to 20 bases. CDR3 DNA sequence: TGTGCCAGCAGTTTAGGCCGCCGTTGGGGGCGAGGCTACGAGCAGTACTTC. It specifies CASSLGRRWGRGYEQYF.

This clonotype has ten or more counts. The chain has TRBV2 and TRBJ2-2; TRBD2 might be the D (5 bases). CDR3 length equals 15 residues. V lost 3 bases and J lost 0, with 8 bases in between. Germline assignment: CDR1 SNHLY and CDR2 FYNNEI. The CDR3 loop is CASSERVTNTGELFF. CDR3 nucleotide sequence: TGTGCCAGCAGTGAGAGGGTAACGAACACCGGGGAGCTGTTTTTT.